Below are 22 T cell receptor beta chains sequenced from a single sample in a study of blood T cells in healthy people across ages. Combining a sample-barcoded 5' primer with a J-beta primer mix, a second PCR ran for roughly 6 to 12 cycles. In TCRdb, the 5' RACE reads were re-called with MiXCR into one record per CDR3 protein. The sample consists of about a million distinct CDR3 sequences, roughly two fifths of them appearing once. The sequenced sample was blood. These receptors all come from a man aged 18 to 30 in good health.

This clonotype was detected a few times. This chain connects TRBV30 to TRBJ1-2; TRBD1 aligns across 7 bases. Germline loops: CDR1 GTSNPN, CDR2 SVGIG (reference sequence). This CDR3 region has 12 residues. The V segment lost 4 bases and the J segment 8 bases; nucleotides outside the gene matches: 7. CDR3 sequence reads: CAWISTGVGYTF. CDR3 sequence (DNA): TGTGCCTGGATTAGTACAGGGGTCGGCTACACCTTC.

V usage is TRBV4-1 and J usage is TRBJ1-5; D call uncertain. Trimming pared 1 base from V and 0 bases from J, leaving 10 bases between. The CDR3 is made up of 16 amino acids. CDR1 and CDR2 from the germline V gene are MGHRA and YSYEKL. CDR3 residues: CASSQGTLGSNQPQHF. The CDR3 DNA reads as TGCGCCAGCAGCCAAGGGACCCTCGGTAGCAATCAGCCCCAGCATTTT.

On this clonotype: The junction shows a germline mismatch at one end, possibly a read error. The gene calls are TRBV4-1 and TRBJ2-5; 7 bases agree with TRBD1. This CDR3 region has 16 residues. Germline V gene lookup returns CDR1 MGHRA and CDR2 YSYEKL. CDR3 sequence: CASSPSLTGLTYKQYF. CDR3 bases: TGCGCCAGTAGCCCTTCCTTGACAGGGCTAACCTACAAGCAGTACTTC.

The chain uses TRBV6-2 or TRBV6-3 and TRBJ2-1; D assignment may be TRBD1 or TRBD2 (6 bases each). The CDR3 is 16 amino acids. V lost 2 bases to trimming and J lost 1 base, with 12 bases between them. Germline CDR1 is MNHEY and CDR2 is SVGEGT. CDR3 DNA sequence: TGTGCCAGCAGTTACGAGAAAGGGGGGTCCTACAATGAGCAGTTCTTC. Its protein is CASSYEKGGSYNEQFF.

This clonotype has just a few counts. The chain uses TRBV10-3 and TRBJ1-5; D not resolved. Trimming removed 11 bases from V and 4 bases from J, with 18 bases in between. The CDR3 is made up of 14 amino acids. Germline-derived CDR1 and CDR2 are ENHRY and SYGVKD. The CDR3 spells CAAGSPEVNQPQHF. DNA for the CDR3: TGTGCCGCCGGGTCCCCCGAGGTGAATCAGCCCCAGCATTTT.

The chain recombines TRBV7-2 with TRBJ2-7; TRBD1 matches at 7 bases. V shed 4 bases, J shed 1 base, and the junction held 7 bases outside the gene matches. Germline-derived CDR1 and CDR2 are SGHTA and FQGNSA. The CDR3 contains 15 residues. Here the CDR3 reads CASSSDRALSYEQYF. The CDR3 coding sequence is TGTGCCAGCAGCTCCGACAGGGCTCTATCCTACGAGCAGTACTTC.

The chain has TRBV6-1 and TRBJ1-2; D call uncertain. There are 15 residues in the CDR3. V was clipped by 4 bases and J by 0 bases, with 12 bases between them. CDR1 and CDR2 from the germline V gene are MNHNS and SASEGT. CDR3 coding DNA: TGTGCCAGCAGTGCTACGACGCTGGCTAACTATGGCTACACCTTC. Amino acid sequence: CASSATTLANYGYTF.

This rearrangement joins TRBV12-3 or TRBV12-4 to TRBJ1-2; possible D gene TRBD1, 5 bases. Between the trimmed V and J ends, which lost 2 bases and 0 bases, there was a span of 13 bases. The CDR3 covers 16 residues. The CDR3 protein is CASSLIPTESNYGYTF. DNA of the CDR3: TGTGCCAGCAGTTTAATTCCGACAGAGTCTAACTATGGCTACACCTTC.

The V gene is TRBV20-1, the J gene TRBJ1-1; D is ambiguous. Trimming removed 3 bases at V and 3 bases at J, with 2 bases between. CDR1 and CDR2 from the germline V gene are DFQATT and SNEGSKA (reference sequence). This CDR3 spans 10 amino acids. CDR3 residues: CSASHTEAFF. As DNA, the CDR3 is TGCAGTGCTAGTCACACTGAAGCTTTCTTT.

The chain employs TRBV12-5 and TRBJ1-5; no definite D call. The CDR3 contains 14 residues. In germline, CDR1 is LGHNT, CDR2 FRNRAP. V gave up 5 bases and J gave up 1 base, with 9 bases separating them. The CDR3 region has the DNA TGTGCTAGTGGTCTTTCGGGGAGCAATCAGCCCCAGCATTTT. This sequence encodes CASGLSGSNQPQHF.

This sequence joins TRBV12-3 or TRBV12-4 and TRBJ2-5; D call uncertain. This CDR3 region has 15 residues. V was clipped by 8 bases and J by 2 bases, with 18 bases between them. The CDR3 sequence is CASSSLLRNQETQYF. The DNA for the CDR3 is TGTGCCAGCTCTTCGCTCCTGCGGAATCAAGAGACCCAGTACTTC.

In the case of this clonotype: One end of the junction is discordant with germline, which a read error may explain. The J gene is TRBJ2-5, the V gene TRBV3-1; 7 bases are shared with TRBD1. Germline loops: CDR1 LGHDT, CDR2 YNNKEL (reference sequence). The CDR3 sequence is 16 residues long. The chain's CDR3 is CASSQVPGTVQEIQYF. CDR3 sequence (DNA): TGTGCCAGCAGCCAAGTTCCGGGGACAGTACAAGAGATCCAGTACTTC.

This clonotype was seen once. The chain couples TRBV6-6 to TRBJ2-4, with D perhaps being TRBD1 or TRBD2 (6 bases each). The J call is uncertain, as TRBJ2-7 better fits the DNA end. Germline V gene sequence: CDR1 MNHNY, CDR2 SVGAGI (reference sequence). The CDR3 extends over 14 amino acids. As DNA, the CDR3 is TGTGCCAGCAGTCCCGACAGGAGGGCCTACGAGCAGTACTTC. Translated: CASSPDRRAYEQYF.

In its sample, this clonotype was seen a few times. V usage is TRBV20-1 and J usage is TRBJ1-5; a weak D match, TRBD1 (5 bases). The CDR3 sequence is 13 residues long. Germline V gene sequence: CDR1 DFQATT, CDR2 SNEGSKA (reference sequence). V lost 4 bases and J 5 bases, leaving 12 bases between the germline ends. The CDR3 nucleotides are TGCAGTGCTATTGGGACGGCGGATCAGCCCCAGCATTTT. This translates into CSAIGTADQPQHF.

The chain uses TRBV6-5 and TRBJ1-6; D remains unclear. V lost 0 bases to trimming and J lost 0 bases, with 15 bases between them. CDR1 is MNHEY and CDR2 is SVGAGI in the germline V gene. The CDR3 runs 19 residues. CDR3 DNA: TGTGCCAGCAGTTACTCTCGGAGCCTTTCCAGCTCCTATAATTCACCCCTCCACTTT. Amino acid sequence: CASSYSRSLSSSYNSPLHF.

The sample holds many counts of this clonotype. V is TRBV7-9 and J is TRBJ1-2; unclear D gene. The CDR3 length is 14 residues. Trimming stripped 0 bases from V and 2 bases from J, with 7 bases between. Germline V gene lookup returns CDR1 SEHNR and CDR2 FQNEAQ (reference sequence). The CDR3 is CASSLAEENYGYTF. The DNA for the CDR3 is TGTGCCAGCAGCTTAGCGGAGGAGAACTATGGCTACACCTTC.

This clonotype was counted between two and nine times. CDR3 in amino acids: CASSGRDGLSRNTEAFF. The CDR3, as DNA: TGTGCCAGCAGTGGCCGGGACGGATTATCCCGGAACACTGAAGCTTTCTTT. The chain couples TRBV6-2 or TRBV6-3 to TRBJ1-1; a weak D match, TRBD1 (5 bases). V dropped 5 bases and J dropped 1 base, with 20 bases sitting between them. The CDR3 is 17 amino acids. Germline CDR1 is MNHEY and CDR2 is SVGEGT.

This chain uses TRBV6-1 with TRBJ2-5; D may correspond to TRBD1 or TRBD2 (5 bases each). Germline V lookup: CDR1 MNHNS, CDR2 SASEGT. Trimming shortened V by 9 bases and J by 1 base, and 9 bases separated the two germline ends. CDR3 length equals 12 residues. CDR3 in DNA: TGTGCCAGTTGGGACGTCCAAGAGACCCAGTACTTC. As protein: CASWDVQETQYF.

This clonotype was counted many times. This sequence joins TRBV15 and TRBJ2-1, with 11 bases lining up with TRBD2. CDR1 LNHNV and CDR2 YYDKDF come from the germline V gene (reference sequence). Trimming cost V 6 bases and J 3 bases; bases outside gene matches: 7. The CDR3 sequence is 16 residues long. The CDR3 nucleotides read TGTGCCACCAGTCAGGGACTAGCGGCTCGCTACAATGAGCAGTTCTTC. Amino acid sequence: CATSQGLAARYNEQFF. Complete variable domain (other parts from reference TRBV15 and TRBJ2-1): DAMVIQNPRYQVTQFGKPVTLSCSQTLNHNVMYWYQQKSSQAPKLLFHYYDKDFNNEADTPDNFQSRRPNTSFCFLDIRSPGLGDTAMYLCATSQGLAARYNEQFFGPGTRLTVL.

In nucleotides, the CDR3 is TGTGCCAGCAGCGGGGGCCTGACAGGAAGAGGCTACACCTTC. It translates to CASSGGLTGRGYTF. The chain recombines TRBV9 with TRBJ1-2, with D tentatively TRBD1 (6 bases). CDR3 length: 14 residues. Germline CDR1 reads SGDLS; CDR2 reads YYNGEE. Trimming removed 3 bases from V and 8 bases from J, with 17 bases in between.

The chain couples TRBV27 to TRBJ1-5; 9 bases agree with TRBD1. The junction had 8 bases not matched to a gene; V was cut back by 6 bases and J by 11 bases. Germline V gives CDR1 MNHEY, CDR2 SMNVEV (reference sequence). This CDR3 contains 13 residues. CDR3 in amino acids: CASRLGQGMTQHF. CDR3 nucleotide sequence: TGTGCCAGCAGGTTGGGACAGGGTATGACCCAGCATTTT.

The chain has TRBV12-3 or TRBV12-4 and TRBJ1-5, with D unclear. CDR3 size: 13 residues. V lost 7 bases and J 6 bases, leaving 13 bases between the germline ends. The CDR3 is CASTEVVGQPQHF. For the CDR3, the DNA is TGTGCCAGCACCGAGGTTGTCGGTCAGCCCCAGCATTTT.